Listed here is a single T cell receptor beta chain. Its antigen is unidentified. The CDR3 spans 15 residues. The data originate from a study of T cell repertoires in ileal Crohn's disease. Study details: From the resection specimen's proximal margin, biopsies were taken as MI. Whole-study findings and limits: Clonality above 26.8% at surgery always came with endoscopic recurrence.

Time point in this sample: proximal margin of the surgical specimen (macroscopically non-inflamed). Sequencing was performed with immunoSEQ multiplex PCR; in TCRdb, only in-frame clones are kept and a portion is missing. The sample holds 5,500 to 9,000 clones, 72% seen once. V usage is TRBV21-1 and J usage is TRBJ1-4. TRBV21-1 is a pseudogene segment. Sequenced input: ileal tissue. This clonotype originated in an adult with Crohn's disease. In DNA form, the CDR3 reads TGTGCCAGCAGCAGTAGGAGGGCATGGAGTGGAAAACTGTTTTTT. Amino acid sequence: CASSSRRAWSGKLFF.